This T cell receptor beta chain was identified in a study of blood T cell repertoires in COVID-19. As for the study in general: Nucleic acid was either cDNA or gDNA, and it came from T cells, B-cell-depleted T cells, or PBMCs.

The V and J ends lost 5 bases and 6 bases, in that order; junction bases with no gene match: 6. In germline, CDR1 is MNHEY, CDR2 SVGAGI. The CDR3 consists of 14 residues. In the original workflow: Quantification of nucleated cells was approximated via reference gene primer amplification. The data were produced by immunoSEQ multiplex PCR, yet TCRdb's version contains in-frame clones alone and is incomplete. V and J calls and clone size are copied from that table; D and trimming were computed from the DNA. The sample shows 95,000 to 110,000 clones, over 75% of them seen only once. Sequenced material: peripheral blood. This TCR derives from a human donor in a cohort sampled during active COVID-19. This chain connects TRBV6-5 to TRBJ1-5; 8 positions match TRBD1. Here the CDR3 reads CASSTGQGPQPQHF. Here the CDR3 DNA reads TGTGCCAGCAGTACCGGACAGGGCCCTCAGCCCCAGCATTTT.